The rows below give T cell receptor beta chains drawn from one sample of a study of T cells in localized non-small cell lung cancer. Clones were sequenced by immunoSEQ multiplex PCR, and TCRdb holds only the in-frame ones, with some missing. Among under 95,000 clones, 70% to 90% were seen once, and the ten largest hold 7.5% to 10%. This material consisted of peripheral blood, taken before any cancer treatment. All receptors come from a female donor older than 55 with stage I lung adenocarcinoma. Each CDR3 is given with its conserved first and last residue. D genes are given only for firm matches. Size is stated for part of the rows, as once, few or many counts, or as a class when the clone is expanded.

abundance,v_gene,d_gene,j_gene,CDR3aa,CDR3nt
.,TRBV19,TRBD2,TRBJ2-1,CASSPLTSGSPLYNEQFF,TGTGCCAGTAGTCCGCTTACTAGCGGGAGCCCCCTTTACAATGAGCAGTTCTTC
.,TRBV29-1,.,TRBJ1-1,CSVEDYTEAFF,TGCAGCGTTGAAGATTACACTGAAGCTTTCTTT
.,TRBV5-1,.,TRBJ2-2,CASSPGYELFF,TGCGCCAGCAGTCCGGGATACGAGCTGTTTTTT
.,TRBV2,TRBD1,TRBJ1-1,CASSEIQGALGTEAFF,TGTGCCAGCAGTGAAATACAGGGGGCGCTGGGCACTGAAGCTTTCTTT
many,TRBV5-5,TRBD2,TRBJ2-1,CASSYRTSGGSDEQFF,TGTGCCAGCAGCTACCGGACTAGCGGGGGGTCAGATGAGCAGTTCTTC
few,TRBV4-3,.,TRBJ2-7,CASSQDPLPRYEQYF,TGCGCCAGCAGCCAAGATCCATTACCCCGCTACGAGCAGTACTTC
few,TRBV7-9,.,TRBJ1-2,CASSLALPQGDYGYTF,TGTGCCAGCAGCTTAGCGTTACCACAGGGAGACTATGGCTACACCTTC
.,TRBV7-9,.,TRBJ1-4,CASSGGGGPLQLFF,TGTGCCAGCAGCGGGGGCGGGGGCCCCTTACAACTGTTTTTT
.,TRBV7-9,.,TRBJ2-7,CASRPGYSTYEQYF,TGTGCCAGCAGGCCGGGGTATTCTACCTACGAGCAGTACTTC
.,TRBV9,TRBD2,TRBJ2-5,CASSGTSGGLETQYF,TGTGCCAGCAGCGGGACTAGCGGGGGGCTAGAGACCCAGTACTTC
.,TRBV21-1,.,TRBJ2-7,CATPGGGRGSYEQYF,TGTGCCACCCCAGGGGGCGGGAGAGGGTCCTACGAGCAGTACTTC
.,TRBV27,.,TRBJ1-1,CASSLIGGRGSTEAFF,TGTGCCAGCAGTTTAATCGGGGGCAGGGGAAGCACTGAAGCTTTCTTT
.,TRBV28,.,TRBJ2-7,CASSLGGPPYEQYF,TGTGCCAGCAGTTTAGGAGGTCCCCCTTACGAGCAGTACTTC
.,TRBV21-1,.,TRBJ1-5,CASSNYAPPQGSNQPQHF,TGTGCCAGCAGCAATTATGCCCCTCCACAGGGAAGCAATCAGCCCCAGCATTTT
.,TRBV28,.,TRBJ1-2,CASSSWDWFRNGYTF,TGTGCCAGCAGTTCGTGGGACTGGTTCAGAAATGGCTACACCTTC
.,TRBV10-2,.,TRBJ2-3,CASSLGITTSGTDTQYF,TGCGCCAGCTCCCTGGGGATTACTACCAGCGGCACAGATACGCAGTATTTT
.,TRBV7-6,TRBD2,TRBJ2-7,CASSLLAGDPYEQYF,TGTGCCAGCAGCTTACTAGCGGGGGACCCCTACGAGCAGTACTTC
.,TRBV4-2,TRBD1,TRBJ1-2,CASSQAGQGLEDGYTF,TGTGCCAGCAGCCAGGCGGGACAGGGGTTAGAGGATGGCTACACCTTC
.,TRBV6-5,TRBD2,TRBJ2-7,CASSYSGTSGQYEQYF,TGTGCCAGCAGTTACTCCGGGACTAGCGGGCAATACGAGCAGTACTTC
.,TRBV19,.,TRBJ1-5,CASSIGEAWRVNQPQHF,TGTGCCAGTAGTATAGGGGAAGCATGGCGGGTCAATCAGCCCCAGCATTTT
once,TRBV20-1,.,TRBJ2-7,CSARVVNEQYF,TGCAGTGCTAGGGTCGTTAACGAGCAGTACTTC
once,TRBV11-1,TRBD2,TRBJ2-3,CASSLTSGSDTQYF,TGTGCCAGCAGCTTGACTAGCGGGAGTGATACGCAGTATTTT